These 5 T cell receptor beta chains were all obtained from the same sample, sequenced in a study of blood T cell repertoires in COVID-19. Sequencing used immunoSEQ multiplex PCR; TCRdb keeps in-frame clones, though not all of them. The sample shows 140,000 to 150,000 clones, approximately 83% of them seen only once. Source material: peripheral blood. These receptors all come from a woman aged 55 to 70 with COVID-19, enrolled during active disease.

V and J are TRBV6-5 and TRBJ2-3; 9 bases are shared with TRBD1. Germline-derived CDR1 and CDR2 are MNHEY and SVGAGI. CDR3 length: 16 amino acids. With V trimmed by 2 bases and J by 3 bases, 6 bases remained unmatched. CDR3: CASSYQWTGETDTQYF. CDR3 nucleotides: TGTGCCAGCAGTTACCAGTGGACAGGGGAAACAGATACGCAGTATTTT.

In nucleotides, the CDR3 is TGCAGTGCTAGAATTGAGGGTTTCGGGTACTTC. Encoded protein: CSARIEGFGYF. The chain links TRBV20-1 to TRBJ2-7, with a weak D call TRBD2 (5 bases). Germline-derived CDR1 and CDR2 are DFQATT and SNEGSKA (reference sequence). This CDR3 has 11 amino acids. Trimming removed 2 bases at V and 12 bases at J, with 14 bases between.

The CDR3 DNA reads as TGTGCCAGTAGTATGGCCAGGGGCGACACTGAAGCTTTCTTT. The encoded protein is CASSMARGDTEAFF. The genes are TRBV19 and TRBJ1-1, with D perhaps TRBD1 (6 bases). The V end was cut by 3 bases, the J end by 3 bases, with 11 bases between. This CDR3 has 14 residues. Looked up from germline, CDR1 is LNHDA and CDR2 is SQIVND (reference sequence).

The CDR3 spells CASSLGADRANTEAFF. Here the CDR3 DNA reads TGCGCCAGCAGCTTGGGGGCTGACAGAGCTAACACTGAAGCTTTCTTT. The genes are TRBV5-1 and TRBJ1-1, with D tentatively TRBD1 (5 bases). The V end was cut by 0 bases, the J end by 2 bases, with 14 bases between. Germline CDR1 is SGHRS and CDR2 is YFSETQ. The CDR3 consists of 16 residues.

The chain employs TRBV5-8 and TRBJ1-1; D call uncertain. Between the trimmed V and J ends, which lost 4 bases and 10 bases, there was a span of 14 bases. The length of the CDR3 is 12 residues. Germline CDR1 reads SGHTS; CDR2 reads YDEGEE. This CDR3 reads CASSPVLPRAFF. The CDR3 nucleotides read TGTGCCAGCAGCCCGGTCCTCCCTAGAGCTTTCTTT.